The TCR beta chain under discussion was sequenced for a study of shared clonotypes between healthy human individuals. Clones were sequenced by immunoSEQ multiplex PCR, and TCRdb holds only the in-frame ones, with some missing. The sample includes roughly 1,500,000 clones, nearly 99% of them seen just once. Study results and limitations: In general, naive subsets displayed greater estimated richness than memory subsets did.

CDR1 is MNHEY, CDR2 SMNVEV, per germline (reference sequence). Trimming at V came to 2 bases and at J to 1 base, leaving 3 bases not matched to a gene. This CDR3 spans 15 amino acids. As for this clone: The antigen is unknown.

The rearrangement joins TRBV27 to TRBJ2-5, with 8 bases fitting TRBD1. This TCR came from a man aged 25-45 years in good health. Sample: naive CD4+ T cells sorted from blood. Subset defined: CD45RA+ positively selected. In DNA form, the CDR3 reads TGTGCCAGCAGTTTACCGGGACAGGCCCAAGAGACCCAGTACTTC. Its translation is CASSLPGQAQETQYF.